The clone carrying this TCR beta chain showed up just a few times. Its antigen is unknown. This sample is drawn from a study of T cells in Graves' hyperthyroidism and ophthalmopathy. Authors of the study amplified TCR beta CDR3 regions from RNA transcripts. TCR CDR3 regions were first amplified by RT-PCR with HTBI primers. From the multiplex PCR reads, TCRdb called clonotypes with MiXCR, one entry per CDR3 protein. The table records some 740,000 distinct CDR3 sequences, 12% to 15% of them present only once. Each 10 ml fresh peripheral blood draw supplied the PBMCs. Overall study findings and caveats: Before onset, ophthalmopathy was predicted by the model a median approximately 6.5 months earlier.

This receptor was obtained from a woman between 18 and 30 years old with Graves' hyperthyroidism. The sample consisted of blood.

The CDR3 sequence: CASSLYWGSIYGYTF. CDR3 sequence (DNA): TGTGCCAGCAGTTTATATTGGGGCTCGATCTATGGCTACACCTTC. This chain joins TRBV27 and TRBJ1-2, with a weak D call TRBD1 (5 bases). The CDR3 is 15 residues long. The V end was cut by 1 base, the J end by 4 bases, with 13 bases between. Germline V gene data show CDR1 as MNHEY and CDR2 as SMNVEV (reference sequence).